A single T cell receptor (beta chain) is shown here with its context. Its antigen remains unidentified. Anyone with autoimmune disease history or systemic immunosuppression was excluded. The entry originates in a study of OX40 agonist ivuxolimab in advanced cancers. General study points: On average, a greater number of expanded clones characterised CD8+ T cells relative to CD4+. Among the least clonally expanded were partial responders at 0.1-3.0 mg/kg.

Per germline, CDR1 MNHEY and CDR2 SVGAGI. With 4 bases removed from V and 8 bases from J, the gap between germline ends came to 5 bases. The CDR3 covers 10 residues. Produced via immunoSEQ multiplex PCR; TCRdb's table is partial and in-frame only. Of roughly 80,000 clones listed, around 86% were seen once; the top ten hold less than 2.5%. The V gene is TRBV6-5, the J gene TRBJ1-1; D is unresolved. The sequence was obtained from an adult with an advanced solid tumor such as melanoma, head and neck, liver or kidney cancer. The source material was CD4+ or CD8+ T cells sorted from blood, sampled in a trial of the OX40 agonist ivuxolimab. CDR3 protein: CASSWREAFF. For the CDR3, the DNA is TGTGCCAGCAGTTGGCGGGAAGCTTTCTTT.